This paragraph reports one T cell receptor (beta chain). Its antigen is as yet unknown. This record belongs to a study of a mutant IDH1 vaccine in newly diagnosed glioma. Across the study: Beginning 4-6 weeks after radiotherapy alone, or with temozolomide cycles, vaccination took place. Before enrollment, the patients had been treated with radiotherapy alone, temozolomide alone, or both together. Most of them had received both. The V12 visit happened in week 35, and the V13 visit happened in week 47.

TCRdb's table, derived via immunoSEQ multiplex PCR, lists solely in-frame clones and lacks some. The sample carries some 50,000 clones, almost 65% recorded once. J lost 1 base, V lost 6 bases, and 6 bases had no gene match. This CDR3 is built from 15 residues. Germline V gene data show CDR1 as SGHNT and CDR2 as YYREEE (reference sequence). Time point: week 47, end of study. Topical imiquimod was applied with each vaccine dose, which held 300 ug of mutant IDH1 20-mer peptide. The clonotype comes from a man aged 35-49 years with glioma. Some clones in this sample may be carry-over from other donors' samples. The specimen was peripheral blood mononuclear cells (PBMCs), collected from a glioma patient whose treatment included an IDH1 peptide vaccine. This chain uses TRBV5-4 with TRBJ2-2; 7 bases map to TRBD1. The CDR3 DNA follows: TGTGCCAGCAACCCCGGGACAGAGAACACCGGGGAGCTGTTTTTT. It codes for CASNPGTENTGELFF.